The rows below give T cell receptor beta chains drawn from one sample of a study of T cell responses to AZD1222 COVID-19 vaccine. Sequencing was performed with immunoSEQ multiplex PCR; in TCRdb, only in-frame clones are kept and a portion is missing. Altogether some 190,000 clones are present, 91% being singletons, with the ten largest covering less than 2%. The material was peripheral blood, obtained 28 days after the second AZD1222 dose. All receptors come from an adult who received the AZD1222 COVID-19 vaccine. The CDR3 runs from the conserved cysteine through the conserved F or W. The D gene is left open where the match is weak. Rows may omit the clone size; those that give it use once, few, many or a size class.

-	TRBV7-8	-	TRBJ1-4	TGTGCCAGCAGCTTAGATGAAGGAAGTAATGAAAAACTGTTTTTT	CASSLDEGSNEKLFF
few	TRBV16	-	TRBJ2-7	TGTGCCAGCAGCCTTGGGACGGTTCCCTACGAGCAGTACTTC	CASSLGTVPYEQYF
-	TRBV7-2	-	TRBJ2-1	TGTGCCAGCAGCTTAGACAGCTCCTACAATGAGCAGTTCTTC	CASSLDSSYNEQFF
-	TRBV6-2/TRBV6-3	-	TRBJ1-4	TGTGCCAGCAGTTACGAAGCTTTCGTGGGCGCAAAGGAAAAACTGTTTTTT	CASSYEAFVGAKEKLFF
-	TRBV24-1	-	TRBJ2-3	TGTGCCACCAGTGCTGGGGGGACGGCGAGGGATACGCAGTATTTT	CATSAGGTARDTQYF
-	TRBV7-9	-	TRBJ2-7	TGTGCCAGCAGCTTGATGGAGGTCTCCTACGAGCAGTACTTC	CASSLMEVSYEQYF
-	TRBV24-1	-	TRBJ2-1	TGTGCCACCAGTTCTCCAGGGGACCCCTACAATGAGCAGTTCTTC	CATSSPGDPYNEQFF
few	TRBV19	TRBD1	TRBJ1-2	TGTGCCAGTAACAGGGGGGGCTCTCGCTACACCTTC	CASNRGGSRYTF
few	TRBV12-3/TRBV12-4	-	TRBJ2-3	TGTGCCAGCAGTTTAGGACCGTCGCAGTATTTT	CASSLGPSQYF
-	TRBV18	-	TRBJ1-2	TGTGCCAGCTCAACCAACTATGGCTACACCTTC	CASSTNYGYTF
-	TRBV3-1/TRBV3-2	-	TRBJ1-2	TGTGCCAGCAGCCAAGTTCAGGGGTTGGGTATCTTC	CASSQVQGLGIF
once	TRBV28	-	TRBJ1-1	TGTGCCAGCAGTTTATCAACAGCTTCTTACACTGAAGCTTTCTTT	CASSLSTASYTEAFF
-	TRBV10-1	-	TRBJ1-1	TGCGCCAGCTCCCGGACCAGGGACCTGAACACTGAAGCTTTCTTT	CASSRTRDLNTEAFF
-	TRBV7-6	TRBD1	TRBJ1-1	TGTGCCAGCAGCCCAGGGGGGGGTGAGGCTTTCTTT	CASSPGGGEAFF
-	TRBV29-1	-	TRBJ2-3	TGCAGCGTTGAAGATCGGGGGAATTCGCTCACAGATACGCAGTATTTT	CSVEDRGNSLTDTQYF
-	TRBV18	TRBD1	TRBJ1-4	TGTGCCAGCTCACCACCGGGGGACAGAAAAAAACTGTTTTTT	CASSPPGDRKKLFF
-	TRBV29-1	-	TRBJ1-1	TGCAGCGTGATAAGACAGGCGAACACTGAAGCTTTCTTT	CSVIRQANTEAFF
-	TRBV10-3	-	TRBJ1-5	TGTGCCATCAGTGAGTCCTTGGGGGGCGGCGTGCGAAATCAGCCCCAGCATTTT	CAISESLGGGVRNQPQHF
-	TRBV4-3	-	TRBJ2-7	TGCGCCAGCAGCCAAGATGCGAGGGGAACACTCTCCTACGAGCAGTACTTC	CASSQDARGTLSYEQYF
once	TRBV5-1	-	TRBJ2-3	TGCGCCAGCAGCTTGGGTGATAGCACAGATACGCAGTATTTT	CASSLGDSTDTQYF
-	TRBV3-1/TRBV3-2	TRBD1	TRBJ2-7	TGTGCCAGCAGCCAAGGTAGGACAGGGATTGTCGAGCAGTACTTC	CASSQGRTGIVEQYF
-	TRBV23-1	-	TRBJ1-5	TGCGCCAGCAGTCAATCGGTCAGGGTTAGCAATCAGCCCCAGCATTTT	CASSQSVRVSNQPQHF
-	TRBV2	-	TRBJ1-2	TGTGCCAGCAGTCCTTGGGACCGATACAACTATGGCTACACCTTC	CASSPWDRYNYGYTF
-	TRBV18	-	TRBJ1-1	TGTGCCAGCTCACCTCCGGGGGGAGAGACTGAAGCTTTCTTT	CASSPPGGETEAFF
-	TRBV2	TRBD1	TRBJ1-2	TGTGCCAGCAGTGCTAGTTCACAGGGGAGAGGCTACACCTTC	CASSASSQGRGYTF
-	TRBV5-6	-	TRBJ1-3	TGTGCCAGCAGCTTGTACGGGGAACACTCTGGAAACACCATATATTTT	CASSLYGEHSGNTIYF
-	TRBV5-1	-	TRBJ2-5	TGCGCCAGCAGCTTGGTGGCATCCTCGCAAGAGACCCAGTACTTC	CASSLVASSQETQYF
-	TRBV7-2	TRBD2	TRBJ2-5	TGTGCCAGCAGCTCAACTAGCGGGACCCAGTACTTC	CASSSTSGTQYF
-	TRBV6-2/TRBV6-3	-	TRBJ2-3	TGTGCCAGCAGTTTCGCAGATACGCAGTATTTT	CASSFADTQYF
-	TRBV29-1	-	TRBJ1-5	TGCAGCGTCGCCTTGGGGGGGGCGGGTCAGCCCCAGCATTTT	CSVALGGAGQPQHF
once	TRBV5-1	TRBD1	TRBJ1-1	TGCGCCAGCAGCTTGGGGGACAGGCCGGGGACTGAAGCTTTCTTT	CASSLGDRPGTEAFF
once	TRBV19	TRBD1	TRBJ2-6	TGTGCCAGTAGTAGAGGGGACAGGGGGCGCGGTTCTGGGGCCAACGTCCTGACTTTC	CASSRGDRGRGSGANVLTF
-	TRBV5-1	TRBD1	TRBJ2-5	TGCGCCAGCAGCCCTGGTGGGACAGGGGGAGAGACCCAGTACTTC	CASSPGGTGGETQYF
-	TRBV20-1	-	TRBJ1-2	TGCAGTGCTCCAGGGAATGGCTACACCTTC	CSAPGNGYTF
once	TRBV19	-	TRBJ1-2	TGTGCCAGTAGTCAGGGGACGGTGACCTTCTATGGCTACACCTTC	CASSQGTVTFYGYTF